These 28 T cell receptor beta chains came from one sample sequenced in a study of Ad26.COV2.S vaccination and SARS-CoV-2 variants. The assay was immunoSEQ multiplex PCR, and TCRdb's table has in-frame clones only and misses some. The repertoire holds some 390,000 clones, about 89% seen once, with around 2% in the top ten. Treatment in this sample: some 19 received Ad26.COV2.S at low or high dose, single or two shots; 5 received placebo; per-sample allocation not given. The samples were gathered on day 63 after the first injection of vaccine or placebo. Source: peripheral blood, taken in a trial of Ad26.COV2.S vaccine versus placebo. All receptors derive from a person between 18 and 65 years old who received the Ad26.COV2.S COVID-19 vaccine or a placebo.

Notes on this clone: Germline and junction disagree at one end, which may indicate a read error. V is TRBV7-2 and J is TRBJ1-1, with TRBD1 matching 10 bases. Germline V gene data show CDR1 as SGHTA and CDR2 as FQGNSA. The length of the CDR3 is 13 residues. The chain's CDR3 is CASSLGDRGGVVF. The CDR3 DNA reads TGTGCCAGCAGCTTAGGGGACAGGGGAGGTGTTGTTTTT.

The rearrangement uses TRBV10-3 and TRBJ1-2, with D unclear. V lost 3 bases and J lost 6, with 14 bases in between. CDR1 and CDR2 (germline): ENHRY, SYGVKD. The CDR3 has 14 residues. The chain's CDR3 is CAISDFGVRDGYTF. In nucleotides, the CDR3 is TGTGCCATCAGTGACTTCGGGGTTCGAGATGGCTACACCTTC.

The V and J genes are TRBV30 and TRBJ2-7; 7 nucleotides line up with TRBD2. The germline CDR1 and CDR2 sequences are GTSNPN and SVGIG (reference sequence). V trimming: 0 bases; J trimming: 2 bases; junction bases outside the gene matches: 4. CDR3 length: 14 amino acids. CDR3 in DNA: TGTGCCTGGAGTGTAGGCGGGAGCACCTACGAGCAGTACTTC. It codes for CAWSVGGSTYEQYF.

The chain uses TRBV10-1 and TRBJ2-7; 8 bases line up with TRBD1. The junction had 9 bases not matched to a gene; V was cut back by 0 bases and J by 5 bases. This CDR3 region has 16 residues. Germline CDR1 is WNHNN and CDR2 is SYGVQD (reference sequence). DNA for the CDR3: TGCGCCAGCAGTGAGTCGGAGGACAGGGTGACGGACGAGCAGTACTTC. Translating it yields CASSESEDRVTDEQYF.

The V call is TRBV7-2, the J call TRBJ2-7; D remains unclear. The V end lost 5 bases, the J end lost 4 bases, and 12 bases lay between the germline ends. Looked up from germline, CDR1 is SGHTA and CDR2 is FQGNSA. The CDR3 extends over 13 amino acids. The CDR3 DNA reads as TGTGCCAGCAGCACTAACGTGGTTTACGAGCAGTACTTC. This encodes CASSTNVVYEQYF. Based on the CDR3 plus reference TRBV7-2 and TRBJ2-7, the full variable domain is GAGVSQSPSNKVTEKGKDVELRCDPISGHTALYWYRQSLGQGLEFLIYFQGNSAPDKSGLPSDRFSAERTGGSVSTLTIQRTQQEDSAVYLCASSTNVVYEQYFGPGTRLTVT.

The rearrangement uses TRBV6-1 and TRBJ1-1; D is unclear. V was clipped by 3 bases and J by 8 bases, with 13 bases between them. CDR1 is MNHNS and CDR2 is SASEGT in the germline V gene. This CDR3 region has 13 residues. The DNA for the CDR3 is TGTGCCAGCAGTGACAGTTGGCCTTGGGAAGCTTTCTTT. It yields the protein CASSDSWPWEAFF.

The chain has TRBV4-1 and TRBJ2-1; 13 bases fit TRBD2. CDR1 and CDR2 (germline): MGHRA, YSYEKL. V lost 1 base to trimming and J lost 9 bases; unmatched junction nucleotides: 6. The CDR3 spans 16 residues. The CDR3 nucleotides are TGCGCCAGCAGCCAAGCCCCGACTAGCGGGAGGAGTGAGCAGTTCTTC. It encodes CASSQAPTSGRSEQFF.

This chain connects TRBV6-1 to TRBJ1-5; possibly TRBD1 for D (5 bases). The V end lost 1 base, the J end lost 3 bases, and 10 bases lay between the germline ends. Per germline, CDR1 MNHNS and CDR2 SASEGT. CDR3 length: 15 amino acids. The CDR3 sequence: CASSEGQGPNQPQHF. The CDR3 DNA reads TGTGCCAGCAGTGAAGGGCAGGGCCCCAATCAGCCCCAGCATTTT.

This rearrangement joins TRBV6-5 to TRBJ1-5; tentatively, D is TRBD1 (6 bases). CDR3 size: 14 residues. The germline V gene encodes CDR1 MNHEY and CDR2 SVGAGI. Trimming took off 6 bases at V and 7 bases at J, with 16 bases between the two ends. CDR3 residues: CASSGGQGQQPQHF. The CDR3 region has the DNA TGTGCCAGCAGCGGGGGGCAGGGTCAGCAGCCCCAGCATTTT.

The chain links TRBV7-9 to TRBJ2-1; unclear D gene. V lost 1 base and J 6 bases, leaving 7 bases between the germline ends. The germline V gene encodes CDR1 SEHNR and CDR2 FQNEAQ (reference sequence). The CDR3 loop spans 13 amino acids. CDR3: CASSLGVGNEQFF. The CDR3 bases are TGTGCCAGCAGCTTAGGGGTAGGCAATGAGCAGTTCTTC.

This clone was seen more than once but under ten times. The chain uses TRBV7-3 and TRBJ2-7, with a tentative D call TRBD1 (5 bases). V was cut by 0 bases and J by 1 base, with 10 bases left in between. The germline gives CDR1 SGHTA, CDR2 FQGTGA. This CDR3 is 15 amino acids long. For the CDR3, the DNA is TGTGCCAGCAGCTTAACAGGGGAAGGGTCCTACGAGCAGTACTTC. Residues: CASSLTGEGSYEQYF.

This clone was picked up a small number of times. The CDR3 is CASSQVGTGTSGNTIYF. CDR3 DNA sequence: TGCGCCAGCAGCCAAGTGGGAACGGGAACTTCTGGAAACACCATATATTTT. This chain uses TRBV4-1 with TRBJ1-3; unclear D gene. Per the germline V gene, CDR1 is MGHRA and CDR2 is YSYEKL. Trimming removed 1 base at V and 1 base at J, with 14 bases between. This CDR3 has 17 residues.

The chain is built from TRBV14 and TRBJ2-1; 14 bases are a match to TRBD2. Germline V lookup: CDR1 SGHDN, CDR2 FVKESK. The V and J ends lost 0 bases and 7 bases, in that order; junction bases with no gene match: 11. This CDR3 has 19 residues. For the CDR3, the DNA is TGTGCCAGCAGCCAAGATTCCGGGACTAGCGGGAGAAGGGAGAATGAGCAGTTCTTC. Translation gives CASSQDSGTSGRRENEQFF.

V is TRBV4-1 and J is TRBJ1-4; 10 bases align to TRBD1. The CDR3 loop spans 15 amino acids. Germline values: CDR1 MGHRA, CDR2 YSYEKL. Losses at the gene ends were 1 base for V and 7 bases for J; bases not matched to a gene: 3. DNA of the CDR3: TGCGCCAGCAGCCAAGCCGGGACAGGGGCTGAAAAACTGTTTTTT. The encoded protein is CASSQAGTGAEKLFF.

Points on this clone: Distinct nucleotide sequences in the sample also encode this CDR3. This chain joins TRBV19 and TRBJ2-7, with D tentatively TRBD2 (6 bases). Between the trimmed V and J ends, which lost 0 bases and 4 bases, there was a span of 10 bases. The CDR3 sequence is 14 residues long. From germline, CDR1 is LNHDA and CDR2 SQIVND (reference sequence). In DNA form, the CDR3 reads TGTGCCAGTAGTATAGAGCGGGGTTCTTACGAGCAGTACTTC. It is translated as CASSIERGSYEQYF.

A note on this clone: The identical CDR3 is also encoded by other nucleotide sequences in the sample. The V gene is TRBV11-2, the J gene TRBJ1-1; no clear D gene. Trimming took 6 bases from V and 3 from J, leaving 5 bases between them. CDR1 and CDR2 (germline): SGHAT, FQNNGV. CDR3 length: 11 residues. The CDR3 sequence: CASSLDTEAFF. CDR3 DNA: TGTGCCAGCAGTCTAGACACTGAAGCTTTCTTT. The variable domain in full, completed from reference TRBV11-2 and TRBJ1-1, reads EAGVAQSPRYKIIEKRQSVAFWCNPISGHATLYWYQQILGQGPKLLIQFQNNGVVDDSQLPKDRFSAERLKGVDSTLKIQPAKLEDSAVYLCASSLDTEAFFGQGTRLTVV.

For this clone: Other nucleotide sequences in the sample specify the same CDR3. This sequence joins TRBV6-4 and TRBJ2-1; 16 nucleotides agree with TRBD2. In germline, CDR1 is MRHNA, CDR2 SNTAGT. Trimming cost V 3 bases and J 7 bases; bases outside gene matches: 0. The CDR3 contains 15 residues. The CDR3 nucleotides are TGTGCCAGCAGTGAGGGACTAGCGGGGGGGAATGAGCAGTTCTTC. Protein: CASSEGLAGGNEQFF.

V is TRBV6-1 and J is TRBJ1-3; 7 positions match TRBD1. CDR1 and CDR2 from the germline V gene are MNHNS and SASEGT. There are 14 residues in the CDR3. V shed 2 bases, J shed 7 bases, and the junction held 5 bases outside the gene matches. In DNA, the CDR3 is TGTGCCAGCAGTGAATCGACAGGGAGCAACACCATATATTTT. It specifies CASSESTGSNTIYF.

The chain couples TRBV19 to TRBJ2-5; 7 nucleotides match TRBD2. The V and J ends lost 5 bases and 5 bases, in that order; junction bases with no gene match: 17. The CDR3 has 17 amino acids. The germline V gene has CDR1 LNHDA and CDR2 SQIVND (reference sequence). The CDR3: CASSPRVRTRSDETQYF. For the CDR3, the DNA is TGTGCCAGTAGTCCCCGAGTACGGACTAGAAGTGATGAGACCCAGTACTTC.

This chain joins TRBV10-3 and TRBJ2-7; D may be TRBD1 (5 bases). Trimming shortened V by 11 bases and J by 3 bases, and 17 bases separated the two germline ends. CDR3 length: 13 residues. Germline assignment: CDR1 ENHRY and CDR2 SYGVKD. CDR3: CASSRDSRYEQYF. The CDR3 bases are TGTGCCTCCTCCCGCGACAGCCGCTACGAGCAGTACTTC.

The chain's CDR3 is CASSGLHTGELFF. The CDR3 coding sequence is TGTGCCAGCAGCGGACTCCACACCGGGGAGCTGTTTTTT. V usage is TRBV11-2 and J usage is TRBJ2-2; D possibly corresponds to TRBD2 (5 bases). Germline V gene sequence: CDR1 SGHAT, CDR2 FQNNGV. There are 13 residues in the CDR3. The ends were cut back, 5 bases at V and 3 bases at J, with 7 bases in the middle.

This clone is a singleton in its sample. The V and J genes are TRBV5-6 and TRBJ1-3; maybe TRBD1 (5 bases). CDR1 and CDR2 from the germline V gene are SGHDT and YYEEEE. This CDR3 has 15 residues. The germline V and J ends were trimmed by 0 bases and 0 bases, with 7 bases remaining between them. This CDR3 reads CASSLGGLSGNTIYF. CDR3 coding DNA: TGTGCCAGCAGCTTGGGGGGCCTCTCTGGAAACACCATATATTTT.

The rearrangement joins TRBV10-3 to TRBJ2-3; 7 bases agree with TRBD2. CDR3 length: 17 amino acids. V shed 3 bases and J 2 bases; nucleotides not matched to a gene: 11. Germline V CDR1 and CDR2: ENHRY, SYGVKD. The CDR3: CAISDLGLADYTDTQYF. The CDR3 DNA is TGTGCCATCAGTGACCTAGGGCTAGCGGATTACACAGATACGCAGTATTTT.

This chain joins TRBV11-3 and TRBJ1-1; D call uncertain. The CDR3 totals 13 residues. Germline values: CDR1 SGHNT, CDR2 YENEEA. Between the trimmed V and J ends, which lost 1 base and 6 bases, there was a span of 9 bases. The DNA for the CDR3 is TGTGCCAGCAGCTTAGTCGGGCATGCTGAAGCTTTCTTT. Translating it yields CASSLVGHAEAFF.

The chain has TRBV5-1 and TRBJ2-1; possibly TRBD1 or TRBD2 for D (5 bases each). V was clipped by 4 bases and J by 4 bases, with 15 bases between them. The CDR3 loop spans 15 amino acids. The germline gives CDR1 SGHRS, CDR2 YFSETQ. The CDR3 sequence is CASSPGTQLYNEQFF. The CDR3 region has the DNA TGCGCCAGCAGCCCCGGGACCCAGTTATACAATGAGCAGTTCTTC. The full variable domain, rest sourced from reference TRBV5-1 and TRBJ2-1, is KAGVTQTPRYLIKTRGQQVTLSCSPISGHRSVSWYQQTPGQGLQFLFEYFSETQRNKGNFPGRFSGRQFSNSRSEMNVSTLELGDSALYLCASSPGTQLYNEQFFGPGTRLTVL.

The V gene is TRBV2, the J gene TRBJ1-1, with D possibly being TRBD1 (6 bases). Trimming stripped 5 bases from V and 0 bases from J, with 10 bases between. CDR1 is SNHLY, CDR2 FYNNEI, per germline. The CDR3 has 14 amino acids. CDR3 coding DNA: TGTGCCAGCAGTAAAAGGGGGATGAACACTGAAGCTTTCTTT. Encoded protein: CASSKRGMNTEAFF.

This sequence joins TRBV5-4 and TRBJ2-1; 12 nucleotides agree with TRBD1. The CDR3 has 13 residues. Trimming removed 10 bases from V and 6 bases from J; junction bases left unmatched: 5. Germline V gene sequence: CDR1 SGHNT, CDR2 YYREEE (reference sequence). For the CDR3, the DNA is TGTGCCGAGGGACAGGGGGCAATCAATGAGCAGTTCTTC. Amino acid sequence: CAEGQGAINEQFF.

The chain couples TRBV18 to TRBJ1-1, with D possibly matching TRBD1 (5 bases). V was pared by 0 bases and J by 1 base, with 9 bases between. The CDR3 is 15 residues long. From germline, CDR1 is KGHSH and CDR2 LQKENI. The CDR3 protein is CASSPPWGPNTEAFF. The CDR3 DNA reads as TGTGCCAGCTCACCACCGTGGGGACCGAACACTGAAGCTTTCTTT.